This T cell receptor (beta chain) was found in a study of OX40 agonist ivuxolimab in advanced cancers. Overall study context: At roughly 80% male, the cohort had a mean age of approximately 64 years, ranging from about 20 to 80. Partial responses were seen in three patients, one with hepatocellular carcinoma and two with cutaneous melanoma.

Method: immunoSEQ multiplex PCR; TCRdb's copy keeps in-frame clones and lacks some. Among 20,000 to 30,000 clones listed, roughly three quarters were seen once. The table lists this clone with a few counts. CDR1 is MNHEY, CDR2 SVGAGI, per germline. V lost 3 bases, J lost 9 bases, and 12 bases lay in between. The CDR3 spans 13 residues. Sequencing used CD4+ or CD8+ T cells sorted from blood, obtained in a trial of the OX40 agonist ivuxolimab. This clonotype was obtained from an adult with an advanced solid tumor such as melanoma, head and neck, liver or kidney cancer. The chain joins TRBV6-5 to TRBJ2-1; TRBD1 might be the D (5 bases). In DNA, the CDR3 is TGTGCCAGCAGTTATAGTGGGGCGAGTGAGCAGTTCTTC. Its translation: CASSYSGASEQFF.